This TCR beta chain derives from a study of cytomegalovirus exposure and HLA in healthy donors. V dropped 4 bases and J dropped 9; count of bases not matched to a gene: 3. Germline V gene data show CDR1 as MNHEY and CDR2 as SVGAGI. This CDR3 spans 14 amino acids. TCRdb keeps only in-frame clones here, not all; method: immunoSEQ multiplex PCR. Among around 300,000 clones listed, roughly 85% were seen once. This clone has only a few counts. The sample comprised PBMCs. This TCR was recovered from a woman younger than 35 in good health and CMV-seronegative. The rearrangement joins TRBV6-5 to TRBJ1-6; the match to TRBD1 covers 10 bases. The CDR3 is CASSWTGGGSPLHF. CDR3 nucleotide sequence: TGTGCCAGCAGTTGGACAGGGGGAGGTTCACCCCTCCACTTT.